The sequence of this T cell receptor (beta chain) was determined in a study of blood T cell repertoires in COVID-19. Here immunoSEQ multiplex PCR was the method, and the copy in TCRdb shows in-frame clones only, minus some. The data contain about 200,000 clones, over 70% of them singletons. The V gene's germline CDR1 is SGHVS and CDR2 FQNEAQ. The CDR3 runs to 11 residues. V was trimmed by 5 bases and J by 8 bases, leaving 7 bases between them. This chain links TRBV7-8 with TRBJ2-1, with D hard to call. This receptor was taken from a woman in her 70s with acute or convalescent COVID-19. The specimen sequenced was peripheral blood. The DNA for the CDR3 is TGTGCCAGCAGCCCTATGGATGAGCAGTTCTTC. It yields the protein CASSPMDEQFF.